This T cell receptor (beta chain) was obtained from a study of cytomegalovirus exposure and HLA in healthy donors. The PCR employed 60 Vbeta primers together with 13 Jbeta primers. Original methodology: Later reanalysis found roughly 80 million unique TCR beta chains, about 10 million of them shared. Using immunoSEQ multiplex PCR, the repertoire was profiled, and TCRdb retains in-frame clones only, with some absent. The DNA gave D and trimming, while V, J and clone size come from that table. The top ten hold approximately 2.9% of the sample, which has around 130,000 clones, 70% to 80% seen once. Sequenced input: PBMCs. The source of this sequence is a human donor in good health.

In DNA form, the CDR3 reads TGCGCCAGCAGCCCCCGCCCGGGACAGGGAAGGGGCAATGAGCAGTTCTTC. This translates into CASSPRPGQGRGNEQFF. The chain combines TRBV5-1 with TRBJ2-1; the match to TRBD1 covers 9 bases. V lost 4 bases, J lost 6 bases, and 14 bases stayed unmatched. The CDR3 loop spans 17 amino acids. CDR1 SGHRS and CDR2 YFSETQ come from the germline V gene.